This T cell receptor beta chain stems from a study of CD8 T cells in Susac syndrome. Sequencing of TCR beta drew on CD8+ and CD4+ T cells from blood. Healthy donors, matched for age and sex, constituted the control group. FACS was used to enrich TEMRA cells, whereas the CD8+ and CD4+ T cells were obtained by negative isolation. RNA amounts of roughly 0.45 to 1 ug underwent reverse transcription with random hexamers. One entry per CDR3 protein results from TCRdb running MiXCR on the immunoSEQ multiplex PCR reads. Of around 160,000 distinct CDR3 sequences detected, about 94% appear once; the ten largest clones hold just over 0.13%. The germline V gene has CDR1 DFQATT and CDR2 SNEGSKA (reference sequence). The length of the CDR3 is 11 residues. Trimming removed 5 bases at V and 7 bases at J, with 8 bases between.

The chain has TRBV20-1 and TRBJ1-4; D gene ambiguous. Sequencing input: CD4+ T cells from PBMCs. This clonotype originated in a human donor in good health. CDR3 DNA: TGCAGTGCTGCCCGGGCTGAAAAACTGTTTTTT. As protein: CSAARAEKLFF.